What follows are 11 T cell receptor beta chains derived from one specimen sequenced in a study of liver allograft versus peripheral blood T cells. As for the study in general: Transplanted-liver and recipient peripheral blood T cell receptor repertoires were compared.

One entry per CDR3 protein results from TCRdb running MiXCR on the reads. The repertoire holds roughly 1,600 distinct CDR3 sequences, roughly 15% seen once, with 7.5% to 8% in the top ten. The receptors were sampled from a human patient who had a liver transplant. Some T cells may be supplied by the graft donor.

This clonotype was observed a single time. It is likely a read error: a sequence one base away is far more abundant. CDR3 sequence (DNA): TGTGCCAGCAGTGACGGTCTAGCGGGGGCCTACGAGCAGTACTTC. Translation gives CASSDGLAGAYEQYF. The V and J genes are TRBV6-1 and TRBJ2-7; 10 bases are shared with TRBD2. V was clipped by 3 bases and J by 2 bases; unmatched bases: 4. The CDR3 spans 15 residues. Germline values: CDR1 MNHNS, CDR2 SASEGT.

Judged by abundance, this clonotype is medium-sized (0.01 to 0.1%). The chain carries TRBV28 and TRBJ2-7; 7 bases line up with TRBD2. The CDR3 is 12 residues long. The V segment lost 4 bases and the J segment 4 bases; nucleotides outside the gene matches: 1. Per the germline V gene, CDR1 is MDHEN and CDR2 is SYDVKM. The CDR3 nucleotides are TGTGCCAGCAGTTGGGGAGGGTACGAGCAGTACTTC. It translates to CASSWGGYEQYF.

Sample share makes this clonotype medium-sized (0.01 to 0.1%). J is TRBJ2-4 and V is TRBV5-6, with a weak D call TRBD2 (6 bases). The CDR3 runs 14 residues. Looked up from germline, CDR1 is SGHDT and CDR2 is YYEEEE. Between the trimmed V and J ends, which lost 5 bases and 0 bases, there was a span of 9 bases. The CDR3 DNA reads as TGTGCCAGCAGTTATAGCGGAGCCAAAAACATTCAGTACTTC. Its protein product is CASSYSGAKNIQYF. Drawing the rest from reference TRBV5-6 and TRBJ2-4, the complete variable domain is DAGVTQSPTHLIKTRGQQVTLRCSPKSGHDTVSWYQQALGQGPQFIFQYYEEEERQRGNFPDRFSGHQFPNYSSELNVNALLLGDSALYLCASSYSGAKNIQYFGAGTRLSVL.

This rearrangement joins TRBV5-6 to TRBJ2-2, with D perhaps TRBD1 or TRBD2 (6 bases each). The CDR3 is 17 amino acids. From germline, CDR1 is SGHDT and CDR2 YYEEEE. With 1 base removed from V and 5 bases from J, the gap between germline ends came to 18 bases. CDR3 DNA sequence: TGTGCCAGCAGCTTGTGGTTTGGGGGGCGCGGTACCGGGGAGCTGTTTTTT. This sequence encodes CASSLWFGGRGTGELFF.

By frequency in the sample, this clonotype is large. The chain uses TRBV15 and TRBJ2-7, with D possibly being TRBD1 (5 bases). The CDR3 is 15 amino acids. Trimming left V 0 bases short and J 3 bases short, with 12 bases between. The germline V gene has CDR1 LNHNV and CDR2 YYDKDF (reference sequence). The CDR3 DNA sequence: TGTGCCACCAGCAGAGAGCAGGGTATGGACTACGAGCAGTACTTC. This codes for CATSREQGMDYEQYF.

A remark on this clonotype: With only one base between it and a far larger clone, this is likely a read error. Here the CDR3 DNA reads TGTGCCAGCAGCTTAGGTTTAGCTAGCGGGAGATTCAATGAGCAGTACTTC. As protein: CASSLGLASGRFNEQYF. V is TRBV7-2 and J is TRBJ2-7, with 10 bases aligning to TRBD2. This CDR3 region has 17 residues. The V gene's germline CDR1 is SGHTA and CDR2 FQGNSA. The ends lost 1 base at V and 7 bases at J; junction bases unmatched: 13.

Written as DNA, the CDR3 is TGCAGTGCTAGAGCCAGGGGCACTGAAGCTTTCTTT. Translation: CSARARGTEAFF. The genes are TRBV20-1 and TRBJ1-1; D may be TRBD1 (6 bases). The CDR3 extends over 12 amino acids. In germline, CDR1 is DFQATT, CDR2 SNEGSKA (reference sequence). The V end lost 1 base, the J end lost 4 bases, and 7 bases lay between the germline ends.

Sample share makes this clonotype large. This sequence joins TRBV18 and TRBJ2-7; TRBD2 matches at 10 bases. This CDR3 comprises 14 residues. Per germline, CDR1 KGHSH and CDR2 LQKENI. Germline trimming cut 3 bases from V and 4 bases from J; bases unmatched to any gene: 3. The CDR3 DNA reads as TGTGCCAGCTCACCGGGACTAGCGAGGTACGAGCAGTACTTC. Protein: CASSPGLARYEQYF. The full variable domain, its missing parts supplied by reference TRBV18 and TRBJ2-7, is NAGVMQNPRHLVRRRGQEARLRCSPMKGHSHVYWYRQLPEEGLKFMVYLQKENIIDESGMPKERFSAEFPKEGPSILRIQQVVRGDSAAYFCASSPGLARYEQYFGPGTRLTVT.

Judged by abundance, this clonotype is medium-sized. The chain recombines TRBV28 with TRBJ1-1; D remains unclear. This CDR3 contains 13 residues. Trimming took off 2 bases at V and 1 base at J, with 5 bases between the two ends. The V gene's germline CDR1 is MDHEN and CDR2 SYDVKM. CDR3 in DNA: TGTGCCAGCAGTTTACCCGGGAACACTGAAGCTTTCTTT. It codes for CASSLPGNTEAFF.

Relative to its sample, this clonotype is medium-sized. The CDR3 loop reads CASSAQLASNEQYF. CDR3 coding DNA: TGTGCCAGCAGCGCCCAACTAGCTAGCAACGAGCAGTACTTC. This chain uses TRBV9 with TRBJ2-7; weak D call: TRBD2 (6 bases). The V gene's germline CDR1 is SGDLS and CDR2 YYNGEE. The CDR3 totals 14 residues. Trimming removed 3 bases at V and 5 bases at J, with 15 bases between. The full variable domain, completed using reference TRBV9 and TRBJ2-7, is DSGVTQTPKHLITATGQRVTLRCSPRSGDLSVYWYQQSLDQGLQFLIQYYNGEERAKGNILERFSAQQFPDLHSELNLSSLELGDSALYFCASSAQLASNEQYFGPGTRLTVT.

This clonotype ranks as medium-sized. The J gene is TRBJ2-1, the V gene TRBV6-6; perhaps TRBD1 as D (5 bases). Between the trimmed V and J ends, which lost 4 bases and 6 bases, there was a span of 16 bases. The germline V gene encodes CDR1 MNHNY and CDR2 SVGAGI (reference sequence). The CDR3 has 15 residues. The CDR3 protein is CASSFGPDQGNEQFF. CDR3 DNA sequence: TGTGCCAGCAGTTTCGGACCCGACCAGGGCAATGAGCAGTTCTTC.